These 13 T cell receptor beta chains originate from one sample sequenced in a study of T cell responses to AZD1222 COVID-19 vaccine (dated by TCRdb to the early 2020s). This specimen's time point label, per the study, means: baseline before first vaccination. Library preparation was by the immunoSEQ multiplex PCR assay. Drawn from immuneACCESS, this table holds only the in-frame rearrangements with V and J called that TCRdb kept. Clones are partly lost; checked studies trace under half to an unresolved V gene and leave the rest unexplained. Present in this sample are 110,000 to 150,000 clones, 80% to 90% of which were seen just once. 1.6% of the sample belongs to the ten largest clones. The source was peripheral blood, collected on day 0 of AZD1222 vaccination. The receptor set was obtained from an adult in good health.

The gene calls are TRBV12-5 and TRBJ1-5; the D gene is possibly TRBD1 (5 bases). CDR1 is LGHNT, CDR2 FRNRAP, per germline. The V end was cut by 1 base, the J end by 6 bases, with 13 bases between. The CDR3 length is 15 residues. The CDR3 region has the DNA TGTGCTAGTGGTTTGGATCAGGGCCACGGTCAGCCCCAGCATTTT. Amino acid sequence: CASGLDQGHGQPQHF.

J is TRBJ1-5 and V is TRBV10-3; D not resolved. The ends were cut back, 2 bases at V and 1 base at J, with 9 bases in the middle. CDR1 ENHRY and CDR2 SYGVKD come from the germline V gene. CDR3 length: 15 amino acids. The CDR3 DNA is TGTGCCATCAGTGAGGGAGGCTCCAGCAATCAGCCCCAGCATTTT. Protein product: CAISEGGSSNQPQHF.

The rearrangement uses TRBV7-9 and TRBJ1-2, with D tentatively TRBD1 (5 bases). Trimming pared 3 bases from V and 0 bases from J, leaving 11 bases between. CDR1 is SEHNR and CDR2 is FQNEAQ in the germline V gene (reference sequence). CDR3 length: 15 residues. CDR3 DNA sequence: TGTGCCAGCAGCTTGGGGCAGGCCGCTAACTATGGCTACACCTTC. This gives the protein CASSLGQAANYGYTF.

The chain links TRBV4-1 to TRBJ2-3; 15 nucleotides match TRBD2. The CDR3 covers 18 residues. Germline V gene sequence: CDR1 MGHRA, CDR2 YSYEKL. V was clipped by 4 bases and J by 3 bases; unmatched bases: 8. The CDR3 nucleotides read TGCGCCAGCAGCCCAGGACTAGCGGGGGGGCCCTCGACAGATACGCAGTATTTT. Protein sequence: CASSPGLAGGPSTDTQYF.

V gene TRBV5-4 combines with J gene TRBJ2-3; D is perhaps TRBD2 (6 bases). Between the trimmed V and J ends, which lost 4 bases and 4 bases, there was a span of 16 bases. This CDR3 is 15 amino acids long. CDR1 and CDR2 (germline): SGHNT, YYREEE (reference sequence). CDR3 protein: CASSGPGLPPDTQYF. As DNA, the CDR3 is TGTGCCAGCAGCGGACCGGGACTCCCGCCAGATACGCAGTATTTT. The whole variable domain, filled in from reference TRBV5-4 and TRBJ2-3, reads ETGVTQSPTHLIKTRGQQVTLRCSSQSGHNTVSWYQQALGQGPQFIFQYYREEENGRGNFPPRFSGLQFPNYSSELNVNALELDDSALYLCASSGPGLPPDTQYFGPGTRLTVL.

The rearrangement joins TRBV3-1 (or the pseudogene TRBV3-2) to TRBJ2-7; D is perhaps TRBD2 (6 bases). V shed 4 bases and J shed 6 bases, with 13 bases lying between them. The CDR3 is made up of 13 amino acids. The germline gives CDR1 LGHDT, CDR2 YNNKEL (reference sequence). CDR3 bases: TGTGCCAGCAGCCCCCGACTAGTGGGCGAGCAGTACTTC. It is translated as CASSPRLVGEQYF.

The chain has TRBV2 and TRBJ2-7; D ambiguous. The CDR3 has 14 amino acids. Trimming stripped 7 bases from V and 0 bases from J, with 13 bases between. Germline CDR1 is SNHLY and CDR2 is FYNNEI. CDR3 sequence reads: CASNLEVGSYEQYF. In nucleotides, the CDR3 is TGTGCCAGCAATCTAGAGGTGGGCTCCTACGAGCAGTACTTC.

This chain joins TRBV6-5 and TRBJ1-1; no clear D gene. V lost 2 bases to trimming and J lost 6 bases, with 1 base between them. CDR1 and CDR2 from the germline V gene are MNHEY and SVGAGI. This CDR3 region has 10 residues. The CDR3 loop reads CASSYAEAFF. In DNA form, the CDR3 reads TGTGCCAGCAGTTACGCTGAAGCTTTCTTT.

The chain combines TRBV6-5 with TRBJ1-1; tentative D call: TRBD1 (6 bases). This CDR3 contains 13 residues. Germline CDR1 reads MNHEY; CDR2 reads SVGAGI. The ends were cut back, 8 bases at V and 9 bases at J, with 19 bases in the middle. CDR3 protein: CASRTAEGGKAFF. The CDR3 nucleotides are TGTGCCAGCCGTACAGCCGAGGGGGGGAAAGCTTTCTTT.

The CDR3 DNA is TGTGCCTGGGGTCGGACAGGGCGAAACACTGAAGCTTTCTTT. Translation gives CAWGRTGRNTEAFF. The V call is TRBV30, the J call TRBJ1-1; the match to TRBD1 covers 8 bases. V shed 5 bases and J 2 bases; nucleotides not matched to a gene: 7. Germline CDR1 and CDR2: GTSNPN and SVGIG (reference sequence). The CDR3 has 14 amino acids. Variable domain in full (rest from reference TRBV30 and TRBJ1-1): SQTIHQWPATLVQPVGSPLSLECTVEGTSNPNLYWYRQAAGRGLQLLFYSVGIGQISSEVPQNLSASRPQDRQFILSSKKLLLSDSGFYLCAWGRTGRNTEAFFGQGTRLTVV.

The J gene is TRBJ1-1, the V gene TRBV19; D is ambiguous. CDR1 is LNHDA, CDR2 SQIVND, per germline (reference sequence). This CDR3 region has 11 residues. Trimming cost V 7 bases and J 1 base, with 4 bases left between them. CDR3 nucleotides: TGTGCCAGTAACGAGAACACTGAAGCTTTCTTT. The encoded protein is CASNENTEAFF.

The chain joins TRBV3-1 (or the pseudogene TRBV3-2) to TRBJ2-2, with D uncertain. Germline values: CDR1 LGHDT, CDR2 YNNKEL (reference sequence). Trimming pared 3 bases from V and 2 bases from J, leaving 7 bases between. CDR3 length: 14 amino acids. The CDR3, as DNA: TGTGCCAGCAGCCACCAGCCAAACACCGGGGAGCTGTTTTTT. Translating it yields CASSHQPNTGELFF.

The chain combines TRBV11-2 with TRBJ1-3; no definite D call. The V end was cut by 5 bases, the J end by 3 bases, with 8 bases between. Germline V lookup: CDR1 SGHAT, CDR2 FQNNGV. The CDR3 extends over 13 amino acids. The CDR3 here is CASSQTGGNTIYF. The CDR3 DNA sequence: TGTGCCAGCAGCCAGACGGGTGGAAACACCATATATTTT.